One sample yielded the 26 T cell receptor beta chains listed below, sequenced in a study of shared clonotypes between healthy human individuals. Method: immunoSEQ multiplex PCR; TCRdb's copy keeps in-frame clones and lacks some. The repertoire holds 600,000 to 750,000 clones, roughly 78% seen once, with 1.8% in the top ten. The specimen sequenced was memory CD4+ T cells sorted from blood. The sample's subset: CD45RA-negative fraction. The receptors shown here come from a woman aged 25 to 45 in good health.

The V call is TRBV7-8, the J call TRBJ2-1; D remains ambiguous. Germline V gene sequence: CDR1 SGHVS, CDR2 FQNEAQ. CDR3 length equals 16 residues. V was trimmed by 2 bases and J by 0 bases, leaving 11 bases between them. As DNA, the CDR3 is TGTGCCAGCAGCTTAAGGTCCGATAGCTCCTACAATGAGCAGTTCTTC. Amino acid sequence: CASSLRSDSSYNEQFF.

V gene TRBV19 combines with J gene TRBJ1-3; D call uncertain. V was cut by 5 bases and J by 0 bases, with 8 bases left in between. The CDR3 totals 14 residues. Germline V gene sequence: CDR1 LNHDA, CDR2 SQIVND (reference sequence). The CDR3 loop reads CASSVRPSGNTIYF. CDR3 in DNA: TGTGCCAGTAGTGTACGACCCTCTGGAAACACCATATATTTT.

The chain employs TRBV7-2 and TRBJ2-3; TRBD2 might be the D (5 bases). The CDR3 is 15 residues long. Germline values: CDR1 SGHTA, CDR2 FQGNSA. Trimming shortened V by 1 base and J by 4 bases, and 12 bases separated the two germline ends. CDR3 sequence: CASSLDLEVADTQYF. CDR3 DNA: TGTGCCAGCAGCTTAGATCTGGAGGTGGCAGATACGCAGTATTTT.

The V call is TRBV12-5, the J call TRBJ1-1; no reliable D call. This CDR3 comprises 13 residues. Germline V lookup: CDR1 LGHNT, CDR2 FRNRAP. The V end lost 6 bases, the J end lost 4 bases, and 12 bases lay between the germline ends. The CDR3 nucleotides are TGTGCTAGTGGCCCAGACCGAGGCACTGAAGCTTTCTTT. Protein sequence: CASGPDRGTEAFF.

The chain has TRBV11-2 and TRBJ1-1; 9 nucleotides match TRBD1. The germline gives CDR1 SGHAT, CDR2 FQNNGV. The V segment lost 0 bases and the J segment 0 bases; nucleotides outside the gene matches: 5. The CDR3 sequence is 17 residues long. For the CDR3, the DNA is TGTGCCAGCAGCTTAGATCCGGGACAGGGCCTGAACACTGAAGCTTTCTTT. Its protein is CASSLDPGQGLNTEAFF.

The chain recombines TRBV27 with TRBJ2-2; D is unclear. V lost 3 bases, J lost 5 bases, and 13 bases lay in between. This CDR3 has 15 amino acids. Germline assignment: CDR1 MNHEY and CDR2 SMNVEV (reference sequence). Here the CDR3 reads CASSFLASATGELFF. The DNA of the CDR3 is TGTGCCAGCAGTTTTTTGGCTAGTGCTACCGGGGAGCTGTTTTTT.

This clone was detected once. This sequence joins TRBV28 and TRBJ1-5, with D possibly TRBD1 on 5 matching bases. The CDR3 spans 18 residues. V shed 6 bases and J shed 1 base, with 22 bases lying between them. Germline assignment: CDR1 MDHEN and CDR2 SYDVKM. CDR3 sequence (DNA): TGTGCCAGCAGAAGAGGGTTTAGGCGGGGCACGAGCAATCAGCCCCAGCATTTT. This translates into CASRRGFRRGTSNQPQHF. The variable domain in full, completed from reference TRBV28 and TRBJ1-5, reads DVKVTQSSRYLVKRTGEKVFLECVQDMDHENMFWYRQDPGLGLRLIYFSYDVKMKEKGDIPEGYSVSREKKERFSLILESASTNQTSMYLCASRRGFRRGTSNQPQHFGDGTRLSIL.

This clone has only a few counts. This rearrangement joins TRBV4-1 to TRBJ2-1; 12 bases fit TRBD2. The trim removed 1 base at V and 9 bases at J, leaving 10 bases unmatched. CDR1 and CDR2 (germline): MGHRA, YSYEKL. CDR3 size: 17 residues. The CDR3: CASSQGVASGRVGEQFF. CDR3 in DNA: TGCGCCAGCAGCCAAGGGGTCGCTAGCGGGAGGGTTGGTGAGCAGTTCTTC.

The V gene is TRBV7-2, the J gene TRBJ2-7; 8 nucleotides align to TRBD1. Germline V gene sequence: CDR1 SGHTA, CDR2 FQGNSA. Losses at the gene ends were 5 bases for V and 2 bases for J; bases not matched to a gene: 11. This CDR3 has 16 residues. CDR3 DNA sequence: TGTGCCAGCAGCCCATGGACAGGGAGCGTCACCTACGAGCAGTACTTC. It specifies CASSPWTGSVTYEQYF.

The genes are TRBV6-5 and TRBJ2-3; perhaps TRBD2 as D (5 bases). The CDR3 is 15 residues long. Germline lookup yields CDR1 MNHEY and CDR2 SVGAGI. V was pared by 6 bases and J by 1 base, with 14 bases between. The CDR3 here is CASRREGRRTDTQYF. CDR3 in DNA: TGTGCCAGCAGGCGAGAGGGTCGTCGCACAGATACGCAGTATTTT.

V usage is TRBV7-9 and J usage is TRBJ1-5; a weak D match, TRBD1 (5 bases). This CDR3 spans 14 amino acids. CDR1 is SEHNR and CDR2 is FQNEAQ in the germline V gene (reference sequence). Trimming left V 10 bases short and J 5 bases short, with 18 bases between. CDR3 nucleotide sequence: TGTGCCAATTCCGGGGGACTGATTTATCAGCCCCAGCATTTT. Protein: CANSGGLIYQPQHF.

The V and J genes are TRBV29-1 and TRBJ2-5; TRBD1 might be the D (6 bases). The DNA matches TRBJ2-7 better at its end, which makes the J call doubtful. The CDR3 is 15 amino acids. The germline gives CDR1 SQVTM, CDR2 ANQGSEA. This chain's CDR3 is CSVEDRQGSFTEQYF. In nucleotides, the CDR3 is TGCAGCGTTGAAGATCGGCAGGGGAGTTTTACCGAGCAGTACTTC.

V is TRBV27 and J is TRBJ2-7, with 11 bases aligning to TRBD1. The CDR3 loop spans 17 amino acids. V lost 7 bases and J lost 7; bases outside the gene matches: 18. Per germline, CDR1 MNHEY and CDR2 SMNVEV (reference sequence). CDR3: CASKEGTGGGSLMEQYF. In nucleotides, the CDR3 is TGTGCCAGCAAGGAAGGGACAGGGGGAGGGTCCCTTATGGAGCAGTACTTC.

The chain couples TRBV25-1 to TRBJ2-7; TRBD2 agrees at 9 bases. The CDR3 consists of 14 residues. Trimming at V came to 8 bases and at J to 2 bases, leaving 7 bases not matched to a gene. CDR1 is MGHDK, CDR2 SYGVNS, per germline. CDR3 nucleotide sequence: TGTGCCAGCCAAGTAGCGGGAGAAACCTACGAGCAGTACTTC. The encoded protein is CASQVAGETYEQYF.

The rearrangement joins TRBV18 to TRBJ2-7; D is tentatively TRBD1 or TRBD2 (5 bases each). The V gene's germline CDR1 is KGHSH and CDR2 LQKENI. Trimming left V 1 base short and J 0 bases short, with 16 bases between. This CDR3 has 17 amino acids. The CDR3 coding sequence is TGTGCCAGCTCACCACGTGCCATCGGGACCGTCTCCTACGAGCAGTACTTC. Its protein product is CASSPRAIGTVSYEQYF.

The chain combines TRBV28 with TRBJ2-1; 7 bases map to TRBD2. Trimming at V came to 6 bases and at J to 2 bases, leaving 10 bases not matched to a gene. Looked up from germline, CDR1 is MDHEN and CDR2 is SYDVKM. The length of the CDR3 is 16 residues. The CDR3 bases are TGTGCCAGCAGCTCATTCGGGGGAGGGCCCTACAATGAGCAGTTCTTC. Translated, it gives CASSSFGGGPYNEQFF.

A single count supports this clone. V and J are TRBV19 and TRBJ2-1; D is possibly TRBD2 (5 bases). CDR3 length equals 13 residues. Germline V CDR1 and CDR2: LNHDA, SQIVND (reference sequence). V shed 5 bases and J shed 6 bases, with 11 bases lying between them. CDR3 coding DNA: TGTGCCAGTAGTGGCCTAGCCCGCAATGAGCAGTTCTTC. Its translation is CASSGLARNEQFF.

This clone occurred a few times. The chain joins TRBV9 to TRBJ1-1; 7 bases fit TRBD1. J gave up 3 bases and V 2 bases, and 7 bases lay outside the gene matches. CDR1 is SGDLS and CDR2 is YYNGEE in the germline V gene. The CDR3 totals 15 residues. The chain's CDR3 is CASSVMPTGDTEAFF. CDR3 bases: TGTGCCAGCAGCGTTATGCCAACAGGGGACACTGAAGCTTTCTTT.

The rearrangement uses TRBV10-3 and TRBJ1-2, with D perhaps matching TRBD1 (5 bases). The V end was cut by 3 bases, the J end by 6 bases, with 14 bases between. Germline V CDR1 and CDR2: ENHRY, SYGVKD. The CDR3 covers 14 residues. The CDR3 spells CAISEAWGGNGYTF. In DNA form, the CDR3 reads TGTGCCATCAGTGAAGCCTGGGGGGGTAATGGCTACACCTTC.

The chain recombines TRBV28 with TRBJ1-1; TRBD1 might be the D (5 bases). V was clipped by 3 bases and J by 4 bases, with 12 bases between them. CDR1 and CDR2 (germline): MDHEN, SYDVKM. This CDR3 is 14 amino acids long. The CDR3 protein is CASSFFAGGTEAFF. In DNA form, the CDR3 reads TGTGCCAGCAGTTTCTTTGCCGGGGGCACTGAAGCTTTCTTT.

This clone was seen ten or more times. The identical CDR3 is also encoded by other nucleotide sequences in the sample. The CDR3 DNA reads as TGCGCCAGCAGCTCCGGACTAGCGGGAGCCGGGGAGCTGTTTTTT. It is translated as CASSSGLAGAGELFF. The chain combines TRBV5-1 with TRBJ2-2, with 13 bases matching TRBD2. The CDR3 spans 15 residues. V dropped 3 bases and J dropped 6; count of bases not matched to a gene: 2. Per the germline V gene, CDR1 is SGHRS and CDR2 is YFSETQ.

V usage is TRBV27 and J usage is TRBJ2-5, with 15 bases fitting TRBD2. CDR3 length: 16 residues. With 6 bases clipped from V and 9 bases from J, the junction kept 11 bases outside the gene matches. Germline values: CDR1 MNHEY, CDR2 SMNVEV (reference sequence). The CDR3 loop reads CASRPWTSGRAGPQYF. The CDR3, as DNA: TGTGCCAGCAGACCGTGGACTAGCGGGAGGGCCGGCCCCCAGTACTTC.

The V and J genes are TRBV5-1 and TRBJ2-1; D unresolved. Trimming removed 2 bases at V and 4 bases at J, with 7 bases between. The CDR3 consists of 13 residues. CDR1 is SGHRS and CDR2 is YFSETQ in the germline V gene. CDR3 bases: TGCGCCAGCAGCTTAAGAAATTACAATGAGCAGTTCTTC. Translated: CASSLRNYNEQFF.

The chain has TRBV7-9 and TRBJ1-3; D unresolved. V was pared by 4 bases and J by 5 bases, with 6 bases between. The CDR3 has 12 residues. CDR1 and CDR2 (germline): SEHNR, FQNEAQ (reference sequence). CDR3 DNA sequence: TGTGCCAGCAGCTCATGGCGAAACACCATATATTTT. This codes for CASSSWRNTIYF.

The chain couples TRBV7-9 to TRBJ2-2, with D possibly TRBD1 on 5 matching bases. The CDR3 is 17 amino acids. The germline V gene encodes CDR1 SEHNR and CDR2 FQNEAQ (reference sequence). V was clipped by 7 bases and J by 4 bases, with 22 bases between them. For the CDR3, the DNA is TGTGCCAGCATCCCGACTCAGGGATGGTTCGGCACCGGGGAGCTGTTTTTT. This gives the protein CASIPTQGWFGTGELFF.

This clone was seen many times. The chain is built from TRBV5-6 and TRBJ1-1; TRBD1 might be the D (6 bases). The CDR3 spans 13 residues. V was clipped by 7 bases and J by 6 bases, with 16 bases between them. Germline values: CDR1 SGHDT, CDR2 YYEEEE. This CDR3 is CASGGVQWAEAFF. CDR3 in DNA: TGTGCCAGCGGGGGCGTTCAGTGGGCTGAAGCTTTCTTT.